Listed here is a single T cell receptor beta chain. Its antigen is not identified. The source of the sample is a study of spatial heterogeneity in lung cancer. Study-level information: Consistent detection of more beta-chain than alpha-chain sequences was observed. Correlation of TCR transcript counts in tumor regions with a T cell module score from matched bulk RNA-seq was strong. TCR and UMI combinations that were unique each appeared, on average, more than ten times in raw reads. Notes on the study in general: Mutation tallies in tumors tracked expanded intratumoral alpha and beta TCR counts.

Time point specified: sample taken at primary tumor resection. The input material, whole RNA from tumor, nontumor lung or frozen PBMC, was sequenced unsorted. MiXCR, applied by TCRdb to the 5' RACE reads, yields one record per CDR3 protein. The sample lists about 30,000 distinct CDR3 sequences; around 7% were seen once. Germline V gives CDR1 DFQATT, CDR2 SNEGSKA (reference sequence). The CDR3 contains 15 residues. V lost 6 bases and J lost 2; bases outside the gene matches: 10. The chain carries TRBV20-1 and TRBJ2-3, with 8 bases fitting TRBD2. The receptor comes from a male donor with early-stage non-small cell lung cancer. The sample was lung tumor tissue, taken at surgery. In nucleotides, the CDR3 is TGCAGTGCCAAAAGCGGGGGTAGCTACACAGATACGCAGTATTTT. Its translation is CSAKSGGSYTDTQYF.